Below, 28 T cell receptor beta chains from the same sample are listed, as sequenced in a study of blood T cell repertoires in COVID-19. Sequencing was performed with immunoSEQ multiplex PCR; in TCRdb, only in-frame clones are kept and a portion is missing. This table holds 250,000 or so clones, more than 75% found once. Input material: PBMCs or T cells enriched from blood (not recorded which). Receptor source: a woman aged 45-65 years who had been exposed to COVID-19.

The chain is built from TRBV2 and TRBJ1-2; D is uncertain. V lost 3 bases to trimming and J lost 5 bases, with 10 bases between them. The CDR3 spans 13 residues. Germline V gene data show CDR1 as SNHLY and CDR2 as FYNNEI. The CDR3 DNA follows: TGTGCCAGCAGTGATGGTCAGTTATATGGCTACACCTTC. Amino acids: CASSDGQLYGYTF.

V is TRBV12-5 and J is TRBJ1-5; 7 bases line up with TRBD1. Losses at the gene ends were 7 bases for V and 7 bases for J; bases not matched to a gene: 10. The germline V gene has CDR1 LGHNT and CDR2 FRNRAP. The CDR3 contains 14 residues. The chain's CDR3 is CASALTGFDQPQHF. In DNA form, the CDR3 reads TGTGCTAGTGCCTTGACAGGGTTCGACCAGCCCCAGCATTTT.

The chain combines TRBV29-1 with TRBJ1-1, with 7 nucleotides matching TRBD1. V shed 4 bases, J shed 10 bases, and the junction held 9 bases outside the gene matches. CDR3 length equals 12 residues. Looked up from germline, CDR1 is SQVTM and CDR2 is ANQGSEA. In DNA form, the CDR3 reads TGCAGCGTTGCTAGACAGGGTTTGGGAGCTTTCTTT. This sequence encodes CSVARQGLGAFF.

J is TRBJ1-1 and V is TRBV7-2; weak D call: TRBD1 (5 bases). The CDR3 contains 14 residues. The V and J ends lost 5 bases and 0 bases respectively, with 10 bases between them. Germline loops: CDR1 SGHTA, CDR2 FQGNSA. CDR3 DNA: TGTGCCAGCAGCCTACAGGCGCTGAACACTGAAGCTTTCTTT. As protein: CASSLQALNTEAFF.

The chain combines TRBV6-5 with TRBJ1-5, with D uncertain. CDR1 and CDR2 (germline): MNHEY, SVGAGI. V lost 5 bases and J 0 bases, leaving 11 bases between the germline ends. The length of the CDR3 is 15 residues. CDR3 sequence (DNA): TGTGCCAGCAGTCTTCAGGATAATAGCAATCAGCCCCAGCATTTT. This translates into CASSLQDNSNQPQHF.

Remarks on this clone: This sample includes further DNA sequences coding for the same CDR3. The genes are TRBV19 and TRBJ1-2; a possible D gene is TRBD1 (5 bases). CDR3 length equals 10 residues. The ends were cut back, 7 bases at V and 6 bases at J, with 6 bases in the middle. Germline CDR1 is LNHDA and CDR2 is SQIVND (reference sequence). The CDR3: CASKGDGYTF. In DNA form, the CDR3 reads TGTGCCAGTAAAGGGGATGGCTACACCTTC.

The CDR3: CASSQAGGSSYNSPLHF. CDR3 DNA: TGTGCCAGCAGCCAAGCCGGGGGATCCTCCTATAATTCACCCCTCCACTTT. The chain links TRBV3-1 (or the pseudogene TRBV3-2) to TRBJ1-6, with a tentative D call TRBD1 (5 bases). The germline V and J ends were trimmed by 1 base and 0 bases, with 10 bases remaining between them. The germline V gene has CDR1 LGHDT and CDR2 YNNKEL (reference sequence). The CDR3 is 17 amino acids.

V and J are TRBV7-3 and TRBJ2-3, with 8 positions matching TRBD1. From germline, CDR1 is SGHTA and CDR2 FQGTGA. The CDR3 extends over 16 amino acids. V trimming: 5 bases; J trimming: 2 bases; junction bases outside the gene matches: 9. In DNA, the CDR3 is TGTGCCAGCAGCATACAGGGGGGCACCTACACAGATACGCAGTATTTT. This translates into CASSIQGGTYTDTQYF.

The chain uses TRBV6-5 and TRBJ1-5, with a weak D call TRBD1 (6 bases). Germline V gives CDR1 MNHEY, CDR2 SVGAGI. CDR3 length: 16 residues. The V end was cut by 2 bases, the J end by 0 bases, with 11 bases between. CDR3 in amino acids: CASSYRSGVSNQPQHF. CDR3 DNA sequence: TGTGCCAGCAGTTACAGGTCAGGGGTTAGCAATCAGCCCCAGCATTTT.

The chain is built from TRBV29-1 and TRBJ1-1; 8 bases agree with TRBD1. The V segment lost 2 bases and the J segment 4 bases; nucleotides outside the gene matches: 15. The length of the CDR3 is 17 residues. Germline lookup yields CDR1 SQVTM and CDR2 ANQGSEA. CDR3 sequence (DNA): TGCAGCGTTGAAAGGGCAGGGGGCGGGGAGGTTGGCACTGAAGCTTTCTTT. As protein: CSVERAGGGEVGTEAFF.

The chain recombines TRBV19 with TRBJ1-1; 8 positions match TRBD1. J lost 11 bases, V lost 5 bases, and 13 bases had no gene match. Looked up from germline, CDR1 is LNHDA and CDR2 is SQIVND (reference sequence). The length of the CDR3 is 14 residues. CDR3 nucleotide sequence: TGTGCCAGTAGTTACCTGGGGTTACAGGGGGACGCTTTCTTT. Protein: CASSYLGLQGDAFF.

The chain joins TRBV6-2 or TRBV6-3 to TRBJ2-7, with no clear D. V was cut by 4 bases and J by 2 bases, with 6 bases left in between. In germline, CDR1 is MNHEY, CDR2 SVGEGT. The CDR3 contains 12 residues. For the CDR3, the DNA is TGTGCCAGCAGTTGGCCAGCCTACGAGCAGTACTTC. This translates into CASSWPAYEQYF.

CDR3 sequence reads: CASGLYPDSNQYGYTF. CDR3 nucleotides: TGTGCTAGTGGTTTGTACCCCGACAGTAATCAGTATGGCTACACCTTC. V usage is TRBV12-5 and J usage is TRBJ1-2; perhaps TRBD1 as D (5 bases). Trimming shortened V by 2 bases and J by 5 bases, and 18 bases separated the two germline ends. Germline CDR1 and CDR2: LGHNT and FRNRAP. The length of the CDR3 is 16 residues.

The chain uses TRBV29-1 and TRBJ1-1, with D possibly being TRBD1 (5 bases). The CDR3 spans 12 residues. Looked up from germline, CDR1 is SQVTM and CDR2 is ANQGSEA. The germline V and J ends were trimmed by 3 bases and 1 base, with 6 bases remaining between them. CDR3 loop: CSVDQGNTEAFF. Here the CDR3 DNA reads TGCAGCGTTGACCAGGGGAACACTGAAGCTTTCTTT. Full variable domain (missing parts from reference TRBV29-1 and TRBJ1-1): SAVISQKPSRDICQRGTSLTIQCQVDSQVTMMFWYRQQPGQSLTLIATANQGSEATYESGFVIDKFPISRPNLTFSTLTVSNMSPEDSSIYLCSVDQGNTEAFFGQGTRLTVV.

This clone occurred once. V and J are TRBV19 and TRBJ1-1; 8 nucleotides align to TRBD1. Trimming at V came to 10 bases and at J to 1 base, leaving 5 bases not matched to a gene. CDR1 and CDR2 from the germline V gene are LNHDA and SQIVND (reference sequence). The length of the CDR3 is 13 residues. The CDR3 is CATRDRTNTEAFF. Written as DNA, the CDR3 is TGTGCCACCCGGGACAGGACGAACACTGAAGCTTTCTTT.

This clone was seen a handful of times. The V call is TRBV10-3, the J call TRBJ1-6; D gene unclear. Trimming shortened V by 5 bases and J by 14 bases, and 16 bases separated the two germline ends. This CDR3 is 13 amino acids long. The germline V gene encodes CDR1 ENHRY and CDR2 SYGVKD. In DNA, the CDR3 is TGTGCCATCAGTCACGACCTGACACGCACCCTCCACTTT. Its protein product is CAISHDLTRTLHF.

This clone was recorded only once. The chain recombines TRBV28 with TRBJ1-2; 9 nucleotides agree with TRBD1. J gave up 4 bases and V 6 bases, and 21 bases lay outside the gene matches. Germline lookup yields CDR1 MDHEN and CDR2 SYDVKM. The CDR3 length is 19 residues. The CDR3 spells CASRPNRGRVMDWAYGYTF. CDR3 coding DNA: TGTGCCAGCAGGCCCAACAGGGGGCGGGTTATGGATTGGGCCTATGGCTACACCTTC.

The rearrangement joins TRBV18 to TRBJ1-1; D may be TRBD1 (6 bases). This CDR3 spans 13 amino acids. Germline CDR1 and CDR2: KGHSH and LQKENI. V was shortened by 4 bases and J by 8 bases, with 14 bases between the two germline ends. This CDR3 reads CASSLEQGGEAFF. Written as DNA, the CDR3 is TGTGCCAGCTCACTCGAACAGGGAGGGGAAGCTTTCTTT.

The V call is TRBV5-1, the J call TRBJ2-1, with 7 bases identical to TRBD2. V lost 5 bases and J lost 8; bases outside the gene matches: 10. Germline assignment: CDR1 SGHRS and CDR2 YFSETQ. The CDR3 contains 14 residues. CDR3 coding DNA: TGCGCCAGCAGTCGGGGGGTCCCTGGGGATGAGCAGTTCTTC. Translated, it gives CASSRGVPGDEQFF.

The chain uses TRBV7-7 and TRBJ1-3; no clear D. The CDR3 has 14 amino acids. The V gene's germline CDR1 is SSHAT and CDR2 FNYEAQ (reference sequence). V was clipped by 4 bases and J by 3 bases, with 10 bases between them. The chain's CDR3 is CASSSKAGGNTIYF. CDR3 coding DNA: TGTGCCAGCAGCTCCAAGGCAGGTGGAAACACCATATATTTT.

This chain links TRBV5-1 with TRBJ1-1; D gene ambiguous. From germline, CDR1 is SGHRS and CDR2 YFSETQ. V shed 3 bases and J shed 3 bases, with 3 bases lying between them. The CDR3 is 11 residues long. CDR3 loop: CASSSDTEAFF. In DNA, the CDR3 is TGCGCCAGCAGCTCCGACACTGAAGCTTTCTTT. Full variable domain (rest looked up from reference TRBV5-1 and TRBJ1-1): KAGVTQTPRYLIKTRGQQVTLSCSPISGHRSVSWYQQTPGQGLQFLFEYFSETQRNKGNFPGRFSGRQFSNSRSEMNVSTLELGDSALYLCASSSDTEAFFGQGTRLTVV.

The J gene is TRBJ2-7, the V gene TRBV4-3; perhaps TRBD2 as D (5 bases). Per the germline V gene, CDR1 is LGHNA and CDR2 is YSLEER. The CDR3 consists of 15 residues. Trimming removed 2 bases from V and 0 bases from J, with 11 bases in between. CDR3: CASSQSNGDSYEQYF. CDR3 bases: TGCGCCAGCAGCCAATCCAACGGGGACTCCTACGAGCAGTACTTC.

The chain couples TRBV19 to TRBJ1-1; TRBD1 might be the D (6 bases). Germline V CDR1 and CDR2: LNHDA, SQIVND (reference sequence). V was pared by 4 bases and J by 4 bases, with 10 bases between. The CDR3 covers 13 residues. The CDR3 region is CASSRGQITEAFF. CDR3 bases: TGTGCCAGTAGTAGGGGGCAAATCACTGAAGCTTTCTTT.

The chain has TRBV6-1 and TRBJ1-2; weak D call: TRBD1 (5 bases). CDR1 and CDR2 (germline): MNHNS, SASEGT. The V and J ends lost 2 bases and 1 base respectively, with 20 bases between them. The CDR3 sequence is 18 residues long. The CDR3 DNA follows: TGTGCCAGCAGTGAATGGTGGGGCTCTACAATGGGTAACTATGGCTACACCTTC. Amino acid sequence: CASSEWWGSTMGNYGYTF.

The gene calls are TRBV19 and TRBJ2-2, with D possibly being TRBD1 (5 bases). V was shortened by 5 bases and J by 5 bases, with 18 bases between the two germline ends. Germline loops: CDR1 LNHDA, CDR2 SQIVND (reference sequence). The CDR3 is made up of 16 amino acids. The CDR3 region has the DNA TGTGCCAGTAGTTACCGACAGAACTTCGGGACCGGGGAGCTGTTTTTT. It specifies CASSYRQNFGTGELFF.

The chain couples TRBV5-6 to TRBJ1-1, with 8 bases that match TRBD1. This CDR3 comprises 14 residues. V lost 4 bases, J lost 4 bases, and 6 bases stayed unmatched. Germline assignment: CDR1 SGHDT and CDR2 YYEEEE. CDR3: CASSGDRFGTEAFF. In DNA form, the CDR3 reads TGTGCCAGCAGCGGGGACAGGTTTGGCACTGAAGCTTTCTTT.

J is TRBJ1-2 and V is TRBV3-1 (or the pseudogene TRBV3-2); TRBD1 might be the D (6 bases). CDR3 size: 17 residues. CDR1 and CDR2 (germline): LGHDT, YNNKEL (reference sequence). Trimming shortened V by 0 bases and J by 6 bases, and 20 bases separated the two germline ends. This chain's CDR3 is CASSQELTGRWENGYTF. Here the CDR3 DNA reads TGTGCCAGCAGCCAAGAGCTTACAGGGAGATGGGAGAATGGCTACACCTTC.

This chain connects TRBV19 to TRBJ1-1, with D possibly being TRBD1 (6 bases). This CDR3 spans 14 amino acids. Germline V gene data show CDR1 as LNHDA and CDR2 as SQIVND (reference sequence). Trimming removed 6 bases at V and 5 bases at J, with 16 bases between. The CDR3 nucleotides are TGTGCCAGTAGGAGAGAGGGCAGGGGAACTGAAGCTTTCTTT. This encodes CASRREGRGTEAFF.